This entry concerns a single T cell receptor beta chain. These data are taken from a study of T cell responses to AZD1222 COVID-19 vaccine. Germline lookup yields CDR1 ENHRY and CDR2 SYGVKD. Trimming at V came to 7 bases and at J to 10 bases, leaving 10 bases not matched to a gene. The CDR3 covers 14 residues. Data came from immunoSEQ multiplex PCR; TCRdb stores just in-frame clones and leaves some out. This table holds tens of thousands of clones, around nine tenths found once. This TCR was recovered from an adult in good health. The source material was peripheral blood, sampled on day 0 of AZD1222 vaccination. The chain employs TRBV10-3 and TRBJ1-6, with 7 bases matching TRBD1. The CDR3 sequence is CAINSQGQESPLHF. CDR3 bases: TGTGCCATCAACTCACAGGGGCAAGAATCACCCCTCCACTTT.